The 25 T cell receptor beta chains below were found in one sample sequenced in a study of control samples from healthy donors and cancer patients. Measured with immunoSEQ multiplex PCR; TCRdb has only the in-frame clones, and not every one. The sample yields approximately 93,000 clones, 85% to 90% seen once. The sequenced sample was PBMCs. The receptors were gathered from a woman between 45 and 60 years old with colorectal cancer.

The rearrangement joins TRBV19 to TRBJ1-2; 8 bases fit TRBD1. V trimming: 1 base; J trimming: 7 bases; junction bases outside the gene matches: 14. CDR3 size: 17 residues. Germline values: CDR1 LNHDA, CDR2 SQIVND (reference sequence). The CDR3 nucleotides are TGTGCCAGTAGTATAGGGGGGACAGGTGGCTTACATCCTGGCTACACCTTC. The encoded protein is CASSIGGTGGLHPGYTF.

The chain carries TRBV18 and TRBJ1-1, with D hard to call. Trimming stripped 2 bases from V and 2 bases from J, with 9 bases between. CDR3 length: 14 amino acids. Germline V gene sequence: CDR1 KGHSH, CDR2 LQKENI. The CDR3 is CASSPGRENTEAFF. CDR3 DNA sequence: TGTGCCAGCTCACCAGGGAGAGAAAACACTGAAGCTTTCTTT.

The V and J genes are TRBV28 and TRBJ2-5; D remains unclear. Germline CDR1 reads MDHEN; CDR2 reads SYDVKM. This CDR3 contains 12 residues. The V and J ends lost 5 bases and 6 bases respectively, with 10 bases between them. The chain's CDR3 is CASSLTQQTQYF. CDR3 bases: TGTGCCAGCAGTCTCACTCAACAGACCCAGTACTTC. The full variable domain, completed using reference TRBV28 and TRBJ2-5, is DVKVTQSSRYLVKRTGEKVFLECVQDMDHENMFWYRQDPGLGLRLIYFSYDVKMKEKGDIPEGYSVSREKKERFSLILESASTNQTSMYLCASSLTQQTQYFGPGTRLLVL.

The chain combines TRBV6-5 with TRBJ2-7, with 7 bases lining up with TRBD1. In germline, CDR1 is MNHEY, CDR2 SVGAGI. The CDR3 totals 15 residues. V lost 7 bases and J lost 0; bases outside the gene matches: 9. The CDR3 DNA is TGTGCCAGCACCCGTACAGGGGCCAGCTCCTACGAGCAGTACGTC. Protein sequence: CASTRTGASSYEQYV.

This clone was seen more than once but under ten times. The chain couples TRBV25-1 to TRBJ2-2; no definite D call. CDR1 and CDR2 from the germline V gene are MGHDK and SYGVNS. V shed 3 bases and J shed 1 base, with 15 bases lying between them. This CDR3 contains 17 residues. DNA of the CDR3: TGTGCCAGCAGTGATTCCCGCGACACCTTGAACACCGGGGAGCTGTTTTTT. Protein product: CASSDSRDTLNTGELFF.

V is TRBV4-1 and J is TRBJ2-2, with 12 bases identical to TRBD1. Losses at the gene ends were 4 bases for V and 6 bases for J; bases not matched to a gene: 9. Per the germline V gene, CDR1 is MGHRA and CDR2 is YSYEKL. The CDR3 runs to 17 residues. CDR3 amino acids: CASSRTGTGGSAGELFF. CDR3 nucleotides: TGCGCCAGCAGCCGGACCGGGACAGGGGGCTCCGCCGGGGAGCTGTTTTTT.

The rearrangement uses TRBV7-3 and TRBJ2-2, with 9 bases identical to TRBD2. CDR3 size: 14 residues. CDR1 and CDR2 (germline): SGHTA, FQGTGA. Germline trimming cut 6 bases from V and 3 bases from J; bases unmatched to any gene: 2. The CDR3 spells CASRGLADTGELFF. DNA for the CDR3: TGTGCCAGCAGGGGACTAGCAGACACCGGGGAGCTGTTTTTT.

The rearrangement joins TRBV19 to TRBJ1-1, with a possible D match to TRBD1 (5 bases). The CDR3 extends over 13 amino acids. Trimming removed 6 bases from V and 11 bases from J, with 19 bases in between. Germline CDR1 LNHDA, CDR2 SQIVND (reference sequence). The CDR3 nucleotides read TGTGCCAGTAGACCGGGACGGAAAAGCGGCGCTTTCTTT. Protein sequence: CASRPGRKSGAFF.

The rearrangement joins TRBV7-9 to TRBJ2-3; D perhaps matches TRBD2 (7 bases). The germline CDR1 and CDR2 sequences are SEHNR and FQNEAQ (reference sequence). With 1 base removed from V and 4 bases from J, the gap between germline ends came to 15 bases. This CDR3 has 16 amino acids. The DNA for the CDR3 is TGTGCCAGCAGCTTAGTAGGCGGGGGCCCCCCAGATACGCAGTATTTT. Encoded protein: CASSLVGGGPPDTQYF.

The chain carries TRBV10-1 and TRBJ2-2; a possible D gene is TRBD2 (6 bases). V was trimmed by 8 bases and J by 5 bases, leaving 15 bases between them. The CDR3 is 14 residues long. Germline assignment: CDR1 WNHNN and CDR2 SYGVQD (reference sequence). The CDR3 DNA follows: TGCGCCAGCTCCCCGGGACTCCGGACCGGGGAGCTGTTTTTT. This codes for CASSPGLRTGELFF.

In this sample, this clone turned up once. The chain uses TRBV7-6 and TRBJ1-6; 7 bases are a match to TRBD1. Trimming cost V 5 bases and J 6 bases; bases outside gene matches: 10. The CDR3 extends over 16 amino acids. The germline gives CDR1 SGHVS, CDR2 FNYEAQ. DNA of the CDR3: TGTGCCAGCAGCCCAGCGGCGACAGGGTTTAATTCACCCCTCCACTTT. As protein: CASSPAATGFNSPLHF.

CDR3 loop: CASSVRGRGLDGYTF. Written as DNA, the CDR3 is TGTGCCAGCAGTGTACGTGGCAGGGGGCTTGATGGCTACACCTTC. The V and J genes are TRBV2 and TRBJ1-2, with TRBD1 matching 8 bases. With V trimmed by 4 bases and J by 6 bases, 10 bases remained unmatched. This CDR3 region has 15 residues. CDR1 SNHLY and CDR2 FYNNEI come from the germline V gene.

This clone was counted a single time. The V call is TRBV2, the J call TRBJ1-5, with D possibly matching TRBD1 (6 bases). The V gene's germline CDR1 is SNHLY and CDR2 FYNNEI. The CDR3 extends over 15 amino acids. Trimming left V 5 bases short and J 0 bases short, with 11 bases between. The CDR3 DNA reads as TGTGCCAGCAGTACCGGACAGAGTAGCAATCAGCCCCAGCATTTT. Its translation: CASSTGQSSNQPQHF.

The rearrangement links TRBV10-3 to TRBJ2-1; a weak D match, TRBD2 (5 bases). Trimming took 3 bases from V and 8 from J, leaving 11 bases between them. The CDR3 totals 13 residues. CDR1 is ENHRY, CDR2 SYGVKD, per germline. The CDR3: CAISDGRRDEQFF. As DNA, the CDR3 is TGTGCCATCAGTGATGGGCGGCGGGATGAGCAGTTCTTC.

The chain has TRBV19 and TRBJ1-2; possible D gene TRBD1, 5 bases. The CDR3 contains 15 residues. Trimming shortened V by 11 bases and J by 4 bases, and 23 bases separated the two germline ends. From germline, CDR1 is LNHDA and CDR2 SQIVND (reference sequence). This chain's CDR3 is CAVAYRDGLFYGYTF. In DNA form, the CDR3 reads TGTGCCGTAGCTTACCGGGACGGATTATTCTATGGCTACACCTTC.

This clone occurred a few times. This chain connects TRBV3-1 (or the pseudogene TRBV3-2) to TRBJ1-2; D gene unclear. Per germline, CDR1 LGHDT and CDR2 YNNKEL (reference sequence). V lost 3 bases to trimming and J lost 2 bases, with 16 bases between them. CDR3 length equals 16 residues. This CDR3 reads CASSHQLRRSNYGYTF. Here the CDR3 DNA reads TGTGCCAGCAGCCACCAGCTGCGACGGAGCAACTATGGCTACACCTTC.

The rearrangement uses TRBV28 and TRBJ2-3, with 8 bases aligning to TRBD2. The CDR3 contains 15 residues. V shed 2 bases and J 4 bases; nucleotides not matched to a gene: 5. Germline loops: CDR1 MDHEN, CDR2 SYDVKM. CDR3 sequence (DNA): TGTGCCAGCAGTTTAGGTCCGCGGGGGGCAGATACGCAGTATTTT. It translates to CASSLGPRGADTQYF.

V is TRBV2 and J is TRBJ2-3; no reliable D call. V lost 5 bases to trimming and J lost 0 bases, with 9 bases between them. CDR1 is SNHLY, CDR2 FYNNEI, per germline. This CDR3 region has 14 residues. In DNA, the CDR3 is TGTGCCAGCAGTCCTAGTGCGAGCACAGATACGCAGTATTTT. Amino acid sequence: CASSPSASTDTQYF.

The chain combines TRBV10-3 with TRBJ2-2; 9 bases match TRBD2. Germline loops: CDR1 ENHRY, CDR2 SYGVKD. V shed 7 bases and J 5 bases; nucleotides not matched to a gene: 8. This CDR3 has 15 amino acids. CDR3 nucleotide sequence: TGTGCCATCAAGGCTAGCGGGGCCGAGACCGGGGAGCTGTTTTTT. Translated, it gives CAIKASGAETGELFF.

J is TRBJ2-3 and V is TRBV9, with 8 bases fitting TRBD2. The CDR3 has 16 amino acids. Germline-derived CDR1 and CDR2 are SGDLS and YYNGEE. The V segment lost 4 bases and the J segment 4 bases; nucleotides outside the gene matches: 11. The CDR3 region has the DNA TGTGCCAGCAGCTTCAGCGGGGGATCGTCCGCAGATACGCAGTATTTT. This sequence encodes CASSFSGGSSADTQYF. Complete variable domain (other parts from reference TRBV9 and TRBJ2-3): DSGVTQTPKHLITATGQRVTLRCSPRSGDLSVYWYQQSLDQGLQFLIQYYNGEERAKGNILERFSAQQFPDLHSELNLSSLELGDSALYFCASSFSGGSSADTQYFGPGTRLTVL.

V gene TRBV24-1 combines with J gene TRBJ2-3, with 8 bases identical to TRBD1. Trimming at V came to 3 bases and at J to 6 bases, leaving 10 bases not matched to a gene. The V gene's germline CDR1 is KGHDR and CDR2 SFDVKD. CDR3 length: 16 amino acids. The DNA for the CDR3 is TGTGCCACCAGTGATCAAACAGGGGGGTTTTCTGATACGCAGTATTTT. This sequence encodes CATSDQTGGFSDTQYF.

The chain is built from TRBV18 and TRBJ2-3; 9 positions match TRBD2. The J segment lost 4 bases and the V segment lost 3 bases, leaving 8 bases of the junction unmatched. In germline, CDR1 is KGHSH, CDR2 LQKENI. The CDR3 consists of 16 residues. The CDR3: CASSPFSRGGADTQYF. For the CDR3, the DNA is TGTGCCAGCTCACCCTTTTCCCGCGGGGGGGCAGATACGCAGTATTTT.

This chain connects TRBV12-5 to TRBJ2-1; TRBD1 might be the D (6 bases). V was cut by 2 bases and J by 0 bases, with 14 bases left in between. The CDR3 spans 17 residues. Germline-derived CDR1 and CDR2 are LGHNT and FRNRAP. In DNA form, the CDR3 reads TGTGCTAGTGGTTTGTACCCTCGGGACACCTCCTACAATGAGCAGTTCTTC. Encoded protein: CASGLYPRDTSYNEQFF.

The rearrangement uses TRBV5-4 and TRBJ2-5; tentative D call: TRBD2 (7 bases). The V gene's germline CDR1 is SGHNT and CDR2 YYREEE (reference sequence). There are 15 residues in the CDR3. Trimming left V 4 bases short and J 2 bases short, with 15 bases between. The CDR3: CASSRGGGMQETQYF. For the CDR3, the DNA is TGTGCCAGCAGCCGAGGGGGGGGGATGCAAGAGACCCAGTACTTC.

The chain employs TRBV7-8 and TRBJ1-5; maybe TRBD1 (5 bases). The V and J ends lost 5 bases and 5 bases respectively, with 10 bases between them. Germline CDR1 SGHVS, CDR2 FQNEAQ. The CDR3 is 13 amino acids. CDR3 nucleotides: TGTGCCAGCAGCCCGACGGGGGATCAGCCCCAGCATTTT. Residues: CASSPTGDQPQHF.